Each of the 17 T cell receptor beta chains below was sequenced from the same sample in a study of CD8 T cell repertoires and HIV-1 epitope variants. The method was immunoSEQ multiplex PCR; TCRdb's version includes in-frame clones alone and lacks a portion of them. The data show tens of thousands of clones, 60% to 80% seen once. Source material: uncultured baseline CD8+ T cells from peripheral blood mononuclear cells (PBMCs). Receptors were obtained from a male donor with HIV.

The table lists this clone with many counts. The CDR3 sequence is CASSLVPGERQYF. The CDR3 coding sequence is TGTGCCAGCAGCTTGGTACCCGGGGAGAGGCAGTACTTC. The chain joins TRBV5-4 to TRBJ2-7; possibly TRBD2 for D (5 bases). CDR1 and CDR2 from the germline V gene are SGHNT and YYREEE (reference sequence). The length of the CDR3 is 13 residues. V gave up 0 bases and J gave up 9 bases, with 13 bases separating them.

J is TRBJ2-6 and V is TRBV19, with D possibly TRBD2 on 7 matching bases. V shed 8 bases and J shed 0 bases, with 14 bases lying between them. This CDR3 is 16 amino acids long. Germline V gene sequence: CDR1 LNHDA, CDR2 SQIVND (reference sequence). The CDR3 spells CASGAGASSGANVLTF. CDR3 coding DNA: TGTGCCAGTGGGGCGGGGGCGAGCTCTGGGGCCAACGTCCTGACTTTC.

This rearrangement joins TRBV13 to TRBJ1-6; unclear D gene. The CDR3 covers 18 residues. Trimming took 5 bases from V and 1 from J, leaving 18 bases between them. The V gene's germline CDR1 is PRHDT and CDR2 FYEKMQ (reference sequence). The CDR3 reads CASSLRVAFGSYNSPLHF. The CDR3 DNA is TGTGCCAGCAGCCTTAGGGTGGCTTTTGGATCCTATAATTCACCCCTCCACTTT.

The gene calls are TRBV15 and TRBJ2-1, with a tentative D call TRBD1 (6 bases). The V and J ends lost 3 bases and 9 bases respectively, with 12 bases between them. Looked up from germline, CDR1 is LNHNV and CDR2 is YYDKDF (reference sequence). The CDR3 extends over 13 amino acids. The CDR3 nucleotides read TGTGCCACCAGCAGCCCGGGACAAGTTGAGCAGTTCTTC. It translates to CATSSPGQVEQFF.

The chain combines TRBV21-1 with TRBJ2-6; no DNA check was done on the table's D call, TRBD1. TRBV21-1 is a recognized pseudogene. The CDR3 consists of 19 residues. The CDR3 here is CASSKALGTGASGANVLTF. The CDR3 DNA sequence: TGTGCCAGCAGCAAAGCGCTAGGGACAGGGGCCTCTGGGGCCAACGTCCTGACTTTC.

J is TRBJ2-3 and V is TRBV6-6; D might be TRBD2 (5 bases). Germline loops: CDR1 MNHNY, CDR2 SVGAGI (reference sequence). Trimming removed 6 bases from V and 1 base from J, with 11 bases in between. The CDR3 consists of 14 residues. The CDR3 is CASSQDSGTDTQYF. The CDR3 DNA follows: TGTGCCAGCAGCCAGGACTCGGGCACAGATACGCAGTATTTT.

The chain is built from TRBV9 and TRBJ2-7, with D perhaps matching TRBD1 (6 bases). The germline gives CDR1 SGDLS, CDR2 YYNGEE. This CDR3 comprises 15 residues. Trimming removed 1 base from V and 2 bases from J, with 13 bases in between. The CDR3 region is CASSVSGDTAYEQYF. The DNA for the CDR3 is TGTGCCAGCAGCGTATCTGGGGACACCGCCTACGAGCAGTACTTC.

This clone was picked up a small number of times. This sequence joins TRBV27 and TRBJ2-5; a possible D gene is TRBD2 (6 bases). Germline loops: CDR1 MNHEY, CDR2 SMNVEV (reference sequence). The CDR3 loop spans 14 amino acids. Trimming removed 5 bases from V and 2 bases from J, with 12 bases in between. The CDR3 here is CASSSLGGQETQYF. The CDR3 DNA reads TGTGCCAGCAGTAGTCTGGGGGGACAAGAGACCCAGTACTTC.

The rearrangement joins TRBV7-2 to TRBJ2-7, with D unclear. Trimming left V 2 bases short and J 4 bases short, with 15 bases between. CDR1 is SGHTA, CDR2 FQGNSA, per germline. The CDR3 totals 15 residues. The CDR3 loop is CASSLSRSEVYEQYF. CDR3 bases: TGTGCCAGCAGCTTAAGTAGGTCAGAAGTTTACGAGCAGTACTTC.

CDR3 DNA: TGTGCCAGCACATCCTCCGGGACGCATACCCACAATGAGCAGTTCTTC. It yields the protein CASTSSGTHTHNEQFF. V and J are TRBV27 and TRBJ2-1; TRBD1 or TRBD2 may be the D gene (5 bases each). The CDR3 is 16 residues long. V was cut by 7 bases and J by 5 bases, with 21 bases left in between. Germline V gene data show CDR1 as MNHEY and CDR2 as SMNVEV (reference sequence).

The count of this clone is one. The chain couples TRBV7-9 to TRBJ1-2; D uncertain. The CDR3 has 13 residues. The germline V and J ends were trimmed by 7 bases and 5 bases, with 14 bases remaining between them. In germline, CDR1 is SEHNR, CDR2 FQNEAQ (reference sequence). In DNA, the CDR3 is TGTGCCAGCACCCAAGGGCACCCGTATGGCTACACCTTC. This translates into CASTQGHPYGYTF.

CDR3 nucleotides: TGCAGCGTCGCCCGGGACTTCTCTTTTCAGTACTTC. Translation: CSVARDFSFQYF. The chain has TRBV29-1 and TRBJ2-7; TRBD2 might be the D (6 bases). Germline V gene lookup returns CDR1 SQVTM and CDR2 ANQGSEA. The V and J ends lost 6 bases and 10 bases respectively, with 19 bases between them. This CDR3 has 12 residues.

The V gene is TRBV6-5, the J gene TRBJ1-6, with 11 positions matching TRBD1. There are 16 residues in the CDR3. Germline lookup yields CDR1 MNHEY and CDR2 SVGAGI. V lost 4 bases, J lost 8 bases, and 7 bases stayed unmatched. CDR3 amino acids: CASSSDRTGGYSPLHF. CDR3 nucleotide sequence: TGTGCCAGCAGTTCCGACCGGACAGGGGGCTATTCACCCCTCCACTTT.

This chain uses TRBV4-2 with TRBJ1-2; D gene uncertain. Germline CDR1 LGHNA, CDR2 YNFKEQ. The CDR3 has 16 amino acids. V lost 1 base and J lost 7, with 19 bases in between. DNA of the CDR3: TGTGCCAGCAGCCAAGGGCTCCCGATCCAGGAAGCTGGCTACACCTTC. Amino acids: CASSQGLPIQEAGYTF.

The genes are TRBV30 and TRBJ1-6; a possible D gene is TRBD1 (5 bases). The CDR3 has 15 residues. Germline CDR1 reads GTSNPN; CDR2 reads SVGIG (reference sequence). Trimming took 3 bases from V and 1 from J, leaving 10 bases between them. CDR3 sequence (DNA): TGTGCCTGGAGGGGGGGGATTTCCTATAATTCACCCCTCCACTTT. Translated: CAWRGGISYNSPLHF.

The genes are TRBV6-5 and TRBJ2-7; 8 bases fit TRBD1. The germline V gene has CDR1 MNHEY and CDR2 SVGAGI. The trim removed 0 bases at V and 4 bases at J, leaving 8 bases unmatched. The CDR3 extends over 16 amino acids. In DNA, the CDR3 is TGTGCCAGCAGTTACTCGGCAGGGGGCGCTTGGTACGAGCAGTACTTC. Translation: CASSYSAGGAWYEQYF.

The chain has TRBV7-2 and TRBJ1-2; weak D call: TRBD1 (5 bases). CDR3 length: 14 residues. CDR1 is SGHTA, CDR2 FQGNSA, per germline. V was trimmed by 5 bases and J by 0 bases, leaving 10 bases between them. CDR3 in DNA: TGTGCCAGCAGCCCCGGGACTACTAACTATGGCTACACCTTC. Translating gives CASSPGTTNYGYTF.